One sample yielded the 9 T cell receptor beta chains listed below, sequenced in a study of OX40 agonist ivuxolimab in advanced cancers. Clones were read by immunoSEQ multiplex PCR, and TCRdb kept only the in-frame ones, dropping some. The sample shows around 72,000 clones, just over 90% of them seen only once. This material consisted of CD4+ or CD8+ T cells sorted from blood, taken in a trial of the OX40 agonist ivuxolimab. These TCRs come from an adult with an advanced solid tumor such as melanoma, head and neck, liver or kidney cancer.

The J gene is TRBJ1-4, the V gene TRBV13, with D perhaps matching TRBD1 (5 bases). The CDR3 runs 16 residues. Trimming cost V 5 bases and J 5 bases, with 18 bases left between them. Per the germline V gene, CDR1 is PRHDT and CDR2 is FYEKMQ (reference sequence). DNA for the CDR3: TGTGCCAGCAGCCTACGTAGCGGGGGTCCGAATGAAAAACTGTTTTTT. Protein: CASSLRSGGPNEKLFF.

This chain joins TRBV10-3 and TRBJ2-3; maybe TRBD2 (7 bases). V was cut by 10 bases and J by 2 bases, with 16 bases left in between. In germline, CDR1 is ENHRY, CDR2 SYGVKD. The CDR3 contains 14 residues. The CDR3 DNA follows: TGTGCCACGCGCGAAGGGGGGGCCACAGATACGCAGTATTTT. Translation: CATREGGATDTQYF.

The rearrangement uses TRBV4-1 and TRBJ1-2; no clear D. There are 13 residues in the CDR3. The germline V and J ends were trimmed by 1 base and 5 bases, with 8 bases remaining between them. CDR1 MGHRA and CDR2 YSYEKL come from the germline V gene. This CDR3 reads CASSQVGQYGYTF. As DNA, the CDR3 is TGCGCCAGCAGCCAAGTTGGCCAGTATGGCTACACCTTC.

This rearrangement joins TRBV5-6 to TRBJ2-1; 11 bases line up with TRBD2. The CDR3 totals 15 residues. Germline CDR1 SGHDT, CDR2 YYEEEE. V lost 4 bases, J lost 7 bases, and 7 bases stayed unmatched. The CDR3 sequence: CASSLTSGSQNEQFF. CDR3 nucleotides: TGTGCCAGCAGCCTTACTAGCGGGAGTCAAAATGAGCAGTTCTTC.

V and J are TRBV5-1 and TRBJ1-6; no definite D call. Trimming stripped 4 bases from V and 6 bases from J, with 8 bases between. CDR1 is SGHRS and CDR2 is YFSETQ in the germline V gene. CDR3 length: 13 amino acids. In DNA, the CDR3 is TGCGCCAGCAGCCCCAACTTTAATTCACCCCTCCACTTT. Translation gives CASSPNFNSPLHF.

The CDR3 region is CASSPSSGQGATEAFF. For the CDR3, the DNA is TGTGCCAGCAGTCCATCATCCGGACAGGGGGCCACTGAAGCTTTCTTT. The chain uses TRBV28 and TRBJ1-1; 11 bases are shared with TRBD1. The CDR3 sequence is 16 residues long. Trimming took 5 bases from V and 4 from J; bases not matched to a gene: 9. CDR1 is MDHEN, CDR2 SYDVKM, per germline. Combining the CDR3 with reference TRBV28 and TRBJ1-1 gives the whole variable domain DVKVTQSSRYLVKRTGEKVFLECVQDMDHENMFWYRQDPGLGLRLIYFSYDVKMKEKGDIPEGYSVSREKKERFSLILESASTNQTSMYLCASSPSSGQGATEAFFGQGTRLTVV.

The CDR3 is CASSLEGNTEAFF. CDR3 DNA: TGCGCCAGCAGCTTGGAGGGGAACACTGAAGCTTTCTTT. The chain combines TRBV5-1 with TRBJ1-1; unclear D gene. Germline CDR1 SGHRS, CDR2 YFSETQ. The V and J ends lost 0 bases and 1 base respectively, with 4 bases between them. The CDR3 runs to 13 residues.

The CDR3, as DNA: TGTGCCAGCAGCCTTGGGGGGCGGGAATACGAGCAGTTCTTC. Translation: CASSLGGREYEQFF. V is TRBV7-9 and J is TRBJ2-1; TRBD1 or TRBD2 may be the D gene (6 bases each). V was shortened by 5 bases and J by 10 bases, with 18 bases between the two germline ends. Germline V CDR1 and CDR2: SEHNR, FQNEAQ (reference sequence). This CDR3 has 14 residues.

About this clone itself: The junction departs from the called germline gene at one end, perhaps through a read error. The chain recombines TRBV6-1 with TRBJ2-6; 10 positions match TRBD1. The CDR3 is 15 amino acids. The germline V gene encodes CDR1 MNHNS and CDR2 SASEGT. The CDR3 loop reads CASSVARTGGNVLTF. The CDR3 region has the DNA TGTGCCAGCAGTGTTGCGAGGACAGGGGGCAACGTCCTGACTTTC.